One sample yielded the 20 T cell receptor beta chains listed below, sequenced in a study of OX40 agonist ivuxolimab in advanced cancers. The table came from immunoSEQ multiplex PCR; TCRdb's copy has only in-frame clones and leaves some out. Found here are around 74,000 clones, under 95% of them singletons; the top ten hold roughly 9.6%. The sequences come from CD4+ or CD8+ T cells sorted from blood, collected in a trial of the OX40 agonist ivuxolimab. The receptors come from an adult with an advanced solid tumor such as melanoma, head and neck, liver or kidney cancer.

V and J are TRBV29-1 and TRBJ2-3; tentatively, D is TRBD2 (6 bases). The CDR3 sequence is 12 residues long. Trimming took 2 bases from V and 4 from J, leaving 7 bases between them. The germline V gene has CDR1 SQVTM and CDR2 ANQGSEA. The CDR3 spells CSVELAPDTQYF. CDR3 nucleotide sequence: TGCAGCGTTGAACTAGCGCCAGATACGCAGTATTTT.

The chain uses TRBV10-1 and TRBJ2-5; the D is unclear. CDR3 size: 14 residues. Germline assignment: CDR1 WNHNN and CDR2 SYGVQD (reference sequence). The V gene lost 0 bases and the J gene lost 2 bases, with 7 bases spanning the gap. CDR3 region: CASSESREQETQYF. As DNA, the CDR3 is TGCGCCAGCAGTGAGTCGCGCGAACAAGAGACCCAGTACTTC.

CDR3 sequence reads: CASSQDIWSGDGYTF. The CDR3, as DNA: TGCGCCAGCAGCCAAGATATCTGGTCAGGGGATGGCTACACCTTC. The chain is built from TRBV4-3 and TRBJ1-2; tentative D call: TRBD1 (6 bases). This CDR3 contains 15 residues. From germline, CDR1 is LGHNA and CDR2 YSLEER. V shed 0 bases and J shed 6 bases, with 14 bases lying between them.

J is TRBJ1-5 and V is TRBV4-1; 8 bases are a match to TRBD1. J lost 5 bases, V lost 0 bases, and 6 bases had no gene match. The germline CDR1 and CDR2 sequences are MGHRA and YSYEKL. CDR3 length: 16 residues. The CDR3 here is CASSQEGQGAYQPQHF. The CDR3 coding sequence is TGCGCCAGCAGCCAAGAAGGGCAGGGGGCATATCAGCCCCAGCATTTT.

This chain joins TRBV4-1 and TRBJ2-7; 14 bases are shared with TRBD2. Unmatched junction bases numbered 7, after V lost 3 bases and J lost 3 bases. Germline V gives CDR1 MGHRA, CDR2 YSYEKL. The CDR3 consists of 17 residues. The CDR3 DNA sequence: TGCGCCAGCAGCCAGGGGCGACTAGCGGGGGGGCTCTACGAGCAGTACTTC. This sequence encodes CASSQGRLAGGLYEQYF.

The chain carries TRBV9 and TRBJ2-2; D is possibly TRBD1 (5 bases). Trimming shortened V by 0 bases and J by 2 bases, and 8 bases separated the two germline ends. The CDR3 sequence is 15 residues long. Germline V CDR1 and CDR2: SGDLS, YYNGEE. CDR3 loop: CASSVDQGNTGELFF. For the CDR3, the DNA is TGTGCCAGCAGCGTAGACCAGGGAAACACCGGGGAGCTGTTTTTT. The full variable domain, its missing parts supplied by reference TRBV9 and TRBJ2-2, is DSGVTQTPKHLITATGQRVTLRCSPRSGDLSVYWYQQSLDQGLQFLIQYYNGEERAKGNILERFSAQQFPDLHSELNLSSLELGDSALYFCASSVDQGNTGELFFGEGSRLTVL.

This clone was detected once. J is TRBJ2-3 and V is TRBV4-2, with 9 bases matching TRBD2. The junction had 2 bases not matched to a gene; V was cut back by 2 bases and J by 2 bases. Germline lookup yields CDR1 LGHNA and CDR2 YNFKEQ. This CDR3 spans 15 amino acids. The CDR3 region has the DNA TGTGCCAGCAGCCAAAAGCGGGGGGACACAGATACGCAGTATTTT. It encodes CASSQKRGDTDTQYF.

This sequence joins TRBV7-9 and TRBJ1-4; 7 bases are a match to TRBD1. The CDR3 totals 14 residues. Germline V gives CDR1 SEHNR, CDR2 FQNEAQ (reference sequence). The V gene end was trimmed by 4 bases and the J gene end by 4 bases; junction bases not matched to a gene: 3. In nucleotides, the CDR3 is TGTGCCAGCAGCTCGGGACAGTTTAATGAAAAACTGTTTTTT. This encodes CASSSGQFNEKLFF.

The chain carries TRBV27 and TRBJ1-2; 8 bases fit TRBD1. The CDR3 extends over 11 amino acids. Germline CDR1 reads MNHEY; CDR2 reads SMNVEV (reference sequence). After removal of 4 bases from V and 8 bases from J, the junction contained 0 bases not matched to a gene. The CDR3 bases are TGTGCCAGCAGTTCAGGGGGCGGCTACACCTTC. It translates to CASSSGGGYTF.

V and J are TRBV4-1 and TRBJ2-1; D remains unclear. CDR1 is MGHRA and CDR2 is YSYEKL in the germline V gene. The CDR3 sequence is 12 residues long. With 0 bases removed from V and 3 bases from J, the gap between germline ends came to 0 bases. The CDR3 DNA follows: TGCGCCAGCAGCCAAGACTACAATGAGCAGTTCTTC. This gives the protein CASSQDYNEQFF.

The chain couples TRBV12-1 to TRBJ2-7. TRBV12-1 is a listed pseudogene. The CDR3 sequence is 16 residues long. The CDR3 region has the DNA TGTGCCACAGCTTTTCGTACGGCCGGGGACCTTTACGAGCAGTACTTC. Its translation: CATAFRTAGDLYEQYF.

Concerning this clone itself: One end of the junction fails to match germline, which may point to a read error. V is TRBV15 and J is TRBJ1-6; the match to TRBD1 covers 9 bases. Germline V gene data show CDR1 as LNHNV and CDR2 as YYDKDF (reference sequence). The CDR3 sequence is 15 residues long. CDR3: CATSGDRGYNSPLHF. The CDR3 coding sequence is TGTGCCACCAGCGGAGACAGGGGGTATAATTCACCCCTCCACTTT.

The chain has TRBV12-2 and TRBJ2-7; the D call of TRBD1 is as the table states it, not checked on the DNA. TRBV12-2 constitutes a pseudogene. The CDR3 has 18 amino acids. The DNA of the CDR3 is TGTGCAAGTCGCTTAAATTTGGGCGGACAGGGAAATTACTACGAGCAGTACTTC. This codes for CASRLNLGGQGNYYEQYF.

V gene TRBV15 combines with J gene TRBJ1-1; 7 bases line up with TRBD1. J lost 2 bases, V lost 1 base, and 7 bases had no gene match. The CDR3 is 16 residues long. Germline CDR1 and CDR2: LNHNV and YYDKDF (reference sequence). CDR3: CATSRAPEGANTEAFF. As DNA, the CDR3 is TGTGCCACCAGCAGAGCACCCGAGGGGGCTAACACTGAAGCTTTCTTT.

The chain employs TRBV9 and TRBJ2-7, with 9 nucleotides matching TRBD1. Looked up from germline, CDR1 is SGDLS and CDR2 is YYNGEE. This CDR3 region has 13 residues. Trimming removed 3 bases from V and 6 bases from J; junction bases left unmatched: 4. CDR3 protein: CASSEGTGREQYF. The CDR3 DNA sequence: TGTGCCAGCAGCGAAGGGACAGGGCGCGAGCAGTACTTC.

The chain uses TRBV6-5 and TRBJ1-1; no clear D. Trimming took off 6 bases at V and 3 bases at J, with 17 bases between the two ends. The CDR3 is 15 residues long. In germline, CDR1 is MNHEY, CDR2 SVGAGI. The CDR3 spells CASSLYRGEDTEAFF. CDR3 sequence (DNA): TGTGCCAGCAGCCTCTATCGGGGAGAGGACACTGAAGCTTTCTTT.

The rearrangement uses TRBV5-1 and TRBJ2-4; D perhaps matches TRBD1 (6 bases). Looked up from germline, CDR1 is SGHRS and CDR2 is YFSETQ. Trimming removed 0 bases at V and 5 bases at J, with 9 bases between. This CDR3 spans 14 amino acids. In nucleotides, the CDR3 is TGCGCCAGCAGCTTGGTGGCAGGGGAAAACATTCAGTACTTC. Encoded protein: CASSLVAGENIQYF.

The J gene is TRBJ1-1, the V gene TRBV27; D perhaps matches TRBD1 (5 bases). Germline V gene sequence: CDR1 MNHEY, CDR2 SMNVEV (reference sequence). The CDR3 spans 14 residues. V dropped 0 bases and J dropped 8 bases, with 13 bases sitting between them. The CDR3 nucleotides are TGTGCCAGCAGTTTATCTTTTCCAGGGATGGAAGCTTTCTTT. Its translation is CASSLSFPGMEAFF.

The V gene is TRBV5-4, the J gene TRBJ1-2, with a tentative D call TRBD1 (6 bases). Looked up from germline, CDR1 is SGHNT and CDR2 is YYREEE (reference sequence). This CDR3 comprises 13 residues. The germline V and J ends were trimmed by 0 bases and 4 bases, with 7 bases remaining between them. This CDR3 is CASSLGGGYGYTF. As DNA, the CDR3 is TGTGCCAGCAGCTTGGGAGGGGGCTATGGCTACACCTTC. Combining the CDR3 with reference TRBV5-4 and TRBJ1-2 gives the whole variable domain ETGVTQSPTHLIKTRGQQVTLRCSSQSGHNTVSWYQQALGQGPQFIFQYYREEENGRGNFPPRFSGLQFPNYSSELNVNALELDDSALYLCASSLGGGYGYTFGSGTRLTVV.

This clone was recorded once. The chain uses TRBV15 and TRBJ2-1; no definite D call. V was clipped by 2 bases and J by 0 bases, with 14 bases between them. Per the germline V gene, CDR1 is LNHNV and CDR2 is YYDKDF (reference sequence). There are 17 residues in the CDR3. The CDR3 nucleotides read TGTGCCACCAGCAGATTGAGTATAAGCCTCTCCTACAATGAGCAGTTCTTC. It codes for CATSRLSISLSYNEQFF. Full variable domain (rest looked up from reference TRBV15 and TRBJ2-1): DAMVIQNPRYQVTQFGKPVTLSCSQTLNHNVMYWYQQKSSQAPKLLFHYYDKDFNNEADTPDNFQSRRPNTSFCFLDIRSPGLGDTAMYLCATSRLSISLSYNEQFFGPGTRLTVL.